The 11 T cell receptor beta chains below were found in one sample sequenced in a study of tumor-infiltrating lymphocytes in glioblastoma multiforme. TCRB libraries came from RNA via three nested multiplex PCR rounds. TCRdb called the multiplex PCR reads again in MiXCR, with one record for every CDR3 protein. Of about 32,000 distinct CDR3 sequences listed, approximately 66% are singletons. The source material was brain tumor tissue. The receptors come from a male donor with glioblastoma.

This clonotype was seen ten or more times. The chain uses TRBV12-3 or TRBV12-4 and TRBJ2-1; D might be TRBD2 (7 bases). V lost 8 bases, J lost 7 bases, and 21 bases lay in between. CDR3 length: 15 residues. The DNA for the CDR3 is TGTGCCAGCGTTACCCTGGGGGGGCCGGAGAATGAGCAGTTCTTC. It codes for CASVTLGGPENEQFF.

The V call is TRBV28, the J call TRBJ1-2, with D perhaps TRBD1 (5 bases). CDR3 length: 13 amino acids. Germline V gives CDR1 MDHEN, CDR2 SYDVKM. V dropped 9 bases and J dropped 6 bases, with 17 bases sitting between them. This CDR3 reads CASRGPRNDGYTF. The CDR3 DNA reads as TGTGCCAGTAGGGGCCCCAGAAATGATGGCTACACCTTC.

In the case of this clonotype: A read error is likely, as this CDR3 ends without the conserved phenylalanine or tryptophan. V usage is TRBV20-1 and J usage is TRBJ2-1; TRBD2 agrees at 13 bases. V dropped 7 bases and J dropped 8; count of bases not matched to a gene: 11. Germline V gene sequence: CDR1 DFQATT, CDR2 SNEGSKA (reference sequence). CDR3 length equals 15 residues. The DNA for the CDR3 is TGCAGTGTTAGCCTACTAGCGGGAGGGTTGGATGAGCAGTTCTTG. It codes for CSVSLLAGGLDEQFL.

V usage is TRBV19 and J usage is TRBJ1-5; no reliable D call. The V end was cut by 5 bases, the J end by 4 bases, with 9 bases between. CDR1 and CDR2 (germline): LNHDA, SQIVND (reference sequence). This CDR3 is built from 13 residues. For the CDR3, the DNA is TGTGCCAGTAGTGCCGGAATGAATCAGCCCCAGCATTTT. It codes for CASSAGMNQPQHF.

This clonotype was detected many times. This may be a read error, as it is one base from a much larger clone. The conserved final phenylalanine or tryptophan is absent from the CDR3, which likely points to a read error. This chain joins TRBV20-1 and TRBJ1-2; 7 bases align to TRBD1. Trimming cost V 0 bases and J 4 bases; bases outside gene matches: 11. Germline assignment: CDR1 DFQATT and CDR2 SNEGSKA (reference sequence). The CDR3 contains 16 residues. The CDR3: CSARDPGQPYLYGYTL. The CDR3 DNA reads as TGCAGTGCTAGAGACCCGGGACAGCCCTACCTCTATGGCTACACCCTC.

Only one count was recorded for this clonotype. The chain is built from TRBV23-1 and TRBJ2-1; D remains ambiguous. TRBV23-1 is labeled an ORF, and its function is uncertain. CDR3 length: 14 residues. V shed 7 bases and J shed 3 bases, with 13 bases lying between them. The CDR3 loop reads CASTTGSCYNEQFF. CDR3 DNA: TGCGCCAGCACGACGGGTAGCTGCTACAATGAGCAGTTCTTC.

The chain links TRBV19 to TRBJ1-5; TRBD1 agrees at 7 bases. Germline values: CDR1 LNHDA, CDR2 SQIVND (reference sequence). V dropped 3 bases and J dropped 4; count of bases not matched to a gene: 6. This CDR3 contains 15 residues. DNA for the CDR3: TGTGCCAGTAGTATTGAGGGGGCGCGAAATCAGCCCCAGCATTTT. Translated: CASSIEGARNQPQHF.

Remarks on this clonotype: Sequence at one end of the junction differs from germline and may be a read error. The chain is built from TRBV6-2 or TRBV6-3 and TRBJ1-1; no reliable D call. The CDR3 is 14 residues long. The germline gives CDR1 MNHEY, CDR2 SVGEGT. CDR3 sequence (DNA): TGTGCGAGCATCGCCGCCGCCCCACAAGATGAAGCTTTCTTT. Translation gives CASIAAAPQDEAFF.

The chain links TRBV5-4 to TRBJ1-1, with a possible D match to TRBD1 (5 bases). The V gene lost 0 bases and the J gene lost 6 bases, with 9 bases spanning the gap. CDR3 size: 13 residues. Germline V gene sequence: CDR1 SGHNT, CDR2 YYREEE (reference sequence). The DNA for the CDR3 is TGTGCCAGCAGCTTGGGAGGGGCACCTGAAGCTTTCTTT. Its translation: CASSLGGAPEAFF.

Comments on this clonotype: This may be a read error, as it is one base from a much larger clone. V usage is TRBV7-8 and J usage is TRBJ2-1; D unclear. Germline CDR1 and CDR2: SGHVS and FQNEAQ. The CDR3 has 15 amino acids. CDR3 nucleotides: TGTGCCAGCAGCCGTAGAAGTCCAAGTAACAATGGGCAGTTCTTC. This sequence encodes CASSRRSPSNNGQFF.

This clonotype was counted ten times or more. The chain joins TRBV5-1 to TRBJ2-7, with 7 bases that match TRBD1. The CDR3 runs to 13 residues. CDR1 is SGHRS, CDR2 YFSETQ, per germline. Trimming removed 3 bases from V and 5 bases from J; junction bases left unmatched: 5. CDR3 in DNA: TGCGCCAGCAGCTGGCGGACAGGAGACGAGCAGTACTTC. Translated, it gives CASSWRTGDEQYF.